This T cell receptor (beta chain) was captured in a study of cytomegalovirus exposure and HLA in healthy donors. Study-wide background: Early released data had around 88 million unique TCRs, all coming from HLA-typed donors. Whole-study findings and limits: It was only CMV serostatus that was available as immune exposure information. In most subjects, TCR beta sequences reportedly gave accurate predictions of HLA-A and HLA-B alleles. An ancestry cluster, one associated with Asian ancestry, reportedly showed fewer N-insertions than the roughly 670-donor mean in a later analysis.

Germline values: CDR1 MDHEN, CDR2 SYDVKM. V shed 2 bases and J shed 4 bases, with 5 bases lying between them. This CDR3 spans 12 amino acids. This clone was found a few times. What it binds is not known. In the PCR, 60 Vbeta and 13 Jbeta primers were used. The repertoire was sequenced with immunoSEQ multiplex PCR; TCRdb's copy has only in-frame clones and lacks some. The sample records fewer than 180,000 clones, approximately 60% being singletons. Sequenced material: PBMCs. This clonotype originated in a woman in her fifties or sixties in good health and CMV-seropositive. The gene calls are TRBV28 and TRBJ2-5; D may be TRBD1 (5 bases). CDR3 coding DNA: TGTGCCAGCAGTTTAAGGGGAGAGACCCAGTACTTC. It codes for CASSLRGETQYF.